The present TCR beta chain was sequenced within a study of beta chain features in type 1 diabetes. At the level of the study: Patient and healthy donor groups were alike in age, gender and cell yields.

The authors reverse transcribed all of the isolated RNA, so sequencing captured expressed TCRB transcripts. This table comes from immunoSEQ multiplex PCR, and its TCRdb copy is limited to in-frame clones, with some not included. The data contain around 200,000 clones, about 12% of them singletons. As to this clone: Different DNA sequences within this sample yield the same CDR3.

CDR1 is SQVTM, CDR2 ANQGSEA, per germline. V gave up 6 bases and J gave up 1 base, with 6 bases separating them. This CDR3 region has 11 residues. The sequence came from a woman between 18 and 29 years old in good health. Material: central memory CD4+ T cells from blood. This chain links TRBV29-1 with TRBJ1-1; D not resolved. The CDR3: CSVTQNTEAFF. CDR3 bases: TGCAGCGTGACACAGAACACTGAAGCTTTCTTT.